The TCR beta chain described here comes from a study of blood T cell repertoires in COVID-19 (dated by TCRdb to the early 2020s). General notes on the study: Samples from collaborators originated in the United States, Italy and Spain and spanned both the acute and convalescent phases of COVID-19. The material from the prospective study consisted of cDNA or gDNA derived from T cells, B-cell-depleted T cells, or PBMCs. Deeply sampled blood TCRbeta repertoires from subjects exposed to, actively infected with, or recovered from COVID-19 were included in the dataset. The repertoires were made available in a free public database intended to serve as a resource for research on the immune response to SARS-CoV-2. Samples came from the ongoing ImmuneRACE study (first 160 participants) plus 1,254 subjects from 6 global collaborators. Nearly every sample came with metadata listing a de-identified subject ID, COVID-19 status, age in years and sex. Where HLA class I and class II types were available, the types were taken from metadata supplied by the sample provider, not from assay-based typing. Overall results and qualifications from the work: How much clinical and demographic metadata was included differed by source and by participant, and the metadata was provided uncurated.

This clone has just one count. The antigen it recognizes is unknown. Within one base of it there is no much larger clone, and no base qualities were kept. TCRbeta CDR3 regions were amplified from genomic DNA using the immunoSEQ Assay, a bias-controlled multiplex PCR. As for the authors' bioinformatics: Within the assay, amplification of reference gene primers was used to estimate how many nucleated cells each sample contained. To quantify the absolute abundance of each unique TCRbeta CDR3 rearrangement, sequence reads were collapsed and filtered. For each sample, productive Simpson clonality was calculated by taking the square root of Simpson's diversity index across productive rearrangements. In its TCRdb copy, this immuneACCESS table keeps in-frame sequences only and misses some clones. Where compared with another copy, unresolved V genes explain less than half of these, and the others have no known cause. V, J and clone size are those of that table, while D and trimming were read from the DNA. For this sample the table gives 100,000 to 150,000 clones, of which around 87% were detected only once. 2.5% of the sample belongs to the ten largest clones.

The CDR3 runs 16 residues from the cysteine to the phenylalanine. Only the CDR3 DNA is retained, 48 bases long and in frame from the first base. The junction shows trimming of 0 bases on V and 2 bases on J, plus 11 bases between the germline ends. The germline V gene supplies CDR1 SGHVS and CDR2 FNYEAQ. Each collaborating institution followed its own protocols to collect whole blood in K2EDTA tubes. For TCRbeta analysis, collaborators shipped samples as frozen whole blood, isolated PBMCs, or DNA extracted from either of those sample types. The TCR comes from a man aged 50 or older with active COVID-19. Sequenced material: peripheral blood. This sequence uses TRBV7-6 and TRBJ1-3, and the D gene may be TRBD1, 5 bases matching. The CDR3 corresponds to CASSLAQGGAGNTIYF. The sequenced DNA: TGTGCCAGCAGCTTAGCCCAGGGAGGAGCTGGAAACACCATATATTTT.